Listed here are 9 T cell receptor beta chains from one sample, sequenced in a study of blood T cell repertoires in COVID-19. Measured with immunoSEQ multiplex PCR; TCRdb has only the in-frame clones, and not every one. The repertoire consists of almost 200,000 clones, with roughly 80% occurring once and the leading ten covering around 5.4%. Sequencing used peripheral blood. Receptors originate from a woman aged 40 to 55 with COVID-19, enrolled during active disease.

The chain joins TRBV14 to TRBJ2-7, with D perhaps TRBD1 (6 bases). Germline V lookup: CDR1 SGHDN, CDR2 FVKESK. V lost 0 bases and J lost 9, with 12 bases in between. The CDR3 loop spans 13 amino acids. CDR3 nucleotide sequence: TGTGCCAGCAGCCAAGAAGACAGGACCCGGCAGTACTTC. This encodes CASSQEDRTRQYF.

The genes are TRBV4-1 and TRBJ2-5, with 11 bases matching TRBD2. The CDR3 spans 16 residues. CDR1 is MGHRA, CDR2 YSYEKL, per germline. Trimming removed 1 base from V and 5 bases from J; junction bases left unmatched: 6. The CDR3 bases are TGCGCCAGCAGCCAAGGACTAGCGGGAATCGGGGAGACCCAGTACTTC. The encoded protein is CASSQGLAGIGETQYF.

The gene calls are TRBV18 and TRBJ1-1; D may be TRBD1 (5 bases). Trimming pared 5 bases from V and 1 base from J, leaving 14 bases between. The CDR3 spans 15 residues. Germline CDR1 KGHSH, CDR2 LQKENI. This chain's CDR3 is CASSSNSDRNTEAFF. The CDR3, as DNA: TGTGCCAGCTCATCTAACTCTGACAGGAACACTGAAGCTTTCTTT.

This chain joins TRBV5-1 and TRBJ2-3, with 12 nucleotides matching TRBD2. The CDR3 is 17 residues long. V dropped 3 bases and J dropped 6; count of bases not matched to a gene: 11. Germline lookup yields CDR1 SGHRS and CDR2 YFSETQ. DNA for the CDR3: TGCGCCAGCAGCTCATCTCCTAGCGGGGGGGCCGTGGATACGCAGTATTTT. The encoded protein is CASSSSPSGGAVDTQYF.

The chain is built from TRBV19 and TRBJ2-5, with a weak D call TRBD1 (5 bases). Germline loops: CDR1 LNHDA, CDR2 SQIVND (reference sequence). The CDR3 covers 16 residues. V was clipped by 4 bases and J by 3 bases, with 18 bases between them. The CDR3 DNA is TGTGCCAGTAGTAAATCGACAGAAGACTTGAAAGAGACCCAGTACTTC. This gives the protein CASSKSTEDLKETQYF.

The V and J genes are TRBV5-1 and TRBJ1-1, with D possibly matching TRBD1 (5 bases). The germline V and J ends were trimmed by 4 bases and 1 base, with 11 bases remaining between them. This CDR3 has 14 residues. Germline assignment: CDR1 SGHRS and CDR2 YFSETQ. CDR3 bases: TGCGCCAGCAGCGATTGGCAGGGGAACACTGAAGCTTTCTTT. As protein: CASSDWQGNTEAFF. The full variable domain, in which reference TRBV5-1 and TRBJ1-1 provide the parts outside the CDR3, is KAGVTQTPRYLIKTRGQQVTLSCSPISGHRSVSWYQQTPGQGLQFLFEYFSETQRNKGNFPGRFSGRQFSNSRSEMNVSTLELGDSALYLCASSDWQGNTEAFFGQGTRLTVV.

A note on this clone: A junction boundary mismatches the germline segment, possibly from a read error. This chain joins TRBV7-9 and TRBJ1-1; 9 nucleotides line up with TRBD1. The CDR3 is 16 residues long. Germline V gives CDR1 SEHNR, CDR2 FQNEAQ (reference sequence). As DNA, the CDR3 is TGTGCCAGCAGCTTGGGACAGGGAAAGGGGTACACTCAAGCTTTCTTT. It encodes CASSLGQGKGYTQAFF.

Only a few counts were recorded for this clone. This chain uses TRBV19 with TRBJ1-3; D uncertain. Trimming shortened V by 3 bases and J by 0 bases, and 9 bases separated the two germline ends. The CDR3 contains 15 residues. CDR1 and CDR2 (germline): LNHDA, SQIVND (reference sequence). This CDR3 is CASSIAADSGNTIYF. The DNA for the CDR3 is TGTGCCAGTAGTATCGCGGCAGACTCTGGAAACACCATATATTTT.

This clone was picked up a small number of times. The rearrangement links TRBV2 to TRBJ1-4; 10 bases match TRBD1. Trimming removed 7 bases from V and 8 bases from J; junction bases left unmatched: 10. Germline V lookup: CDR1 SNHLY, CDR2 FYNNEI. This CDR3 is built from 15 residues. DNA of the CDR3: TGTGCCAGCATCCTCCTCGGACAGGGGGAGGAAAAACTGTTTTTT. Translating it yields CASILLGQGEEKLFF.